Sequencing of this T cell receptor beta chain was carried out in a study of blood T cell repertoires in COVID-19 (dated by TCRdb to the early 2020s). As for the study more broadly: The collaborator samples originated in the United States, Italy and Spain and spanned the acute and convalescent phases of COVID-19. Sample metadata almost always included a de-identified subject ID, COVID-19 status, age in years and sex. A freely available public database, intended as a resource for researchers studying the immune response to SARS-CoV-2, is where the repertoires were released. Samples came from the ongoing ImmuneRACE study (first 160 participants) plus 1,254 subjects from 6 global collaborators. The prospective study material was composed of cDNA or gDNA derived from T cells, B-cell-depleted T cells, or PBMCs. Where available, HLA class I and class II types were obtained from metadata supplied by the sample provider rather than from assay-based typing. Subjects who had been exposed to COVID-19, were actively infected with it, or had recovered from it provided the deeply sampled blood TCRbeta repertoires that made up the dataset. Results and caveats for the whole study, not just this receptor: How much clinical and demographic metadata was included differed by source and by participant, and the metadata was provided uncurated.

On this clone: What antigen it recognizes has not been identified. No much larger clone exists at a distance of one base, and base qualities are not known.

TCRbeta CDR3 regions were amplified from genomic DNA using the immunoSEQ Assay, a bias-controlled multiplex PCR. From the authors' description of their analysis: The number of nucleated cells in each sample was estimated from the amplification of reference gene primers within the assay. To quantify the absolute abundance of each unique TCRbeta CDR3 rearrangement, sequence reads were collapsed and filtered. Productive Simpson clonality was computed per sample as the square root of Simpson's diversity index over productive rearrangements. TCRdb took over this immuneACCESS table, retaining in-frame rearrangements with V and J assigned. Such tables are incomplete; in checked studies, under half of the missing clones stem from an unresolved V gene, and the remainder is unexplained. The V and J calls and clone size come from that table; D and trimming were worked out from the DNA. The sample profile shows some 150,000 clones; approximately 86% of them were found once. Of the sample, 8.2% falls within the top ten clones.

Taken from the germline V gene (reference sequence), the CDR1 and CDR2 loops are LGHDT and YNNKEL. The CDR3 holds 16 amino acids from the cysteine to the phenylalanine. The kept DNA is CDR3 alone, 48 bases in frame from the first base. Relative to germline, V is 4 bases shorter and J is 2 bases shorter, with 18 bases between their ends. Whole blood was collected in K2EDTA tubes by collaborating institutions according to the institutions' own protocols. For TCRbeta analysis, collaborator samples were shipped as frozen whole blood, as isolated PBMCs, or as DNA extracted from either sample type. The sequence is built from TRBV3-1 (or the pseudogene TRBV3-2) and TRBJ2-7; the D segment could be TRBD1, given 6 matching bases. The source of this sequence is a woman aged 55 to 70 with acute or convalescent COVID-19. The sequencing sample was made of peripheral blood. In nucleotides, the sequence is TGTGCCAGCAGCCGAAATACAGGGCTTCTAGCCTACGAGCAGTACTTC. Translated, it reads CASSRNTGLLAYEQYF.